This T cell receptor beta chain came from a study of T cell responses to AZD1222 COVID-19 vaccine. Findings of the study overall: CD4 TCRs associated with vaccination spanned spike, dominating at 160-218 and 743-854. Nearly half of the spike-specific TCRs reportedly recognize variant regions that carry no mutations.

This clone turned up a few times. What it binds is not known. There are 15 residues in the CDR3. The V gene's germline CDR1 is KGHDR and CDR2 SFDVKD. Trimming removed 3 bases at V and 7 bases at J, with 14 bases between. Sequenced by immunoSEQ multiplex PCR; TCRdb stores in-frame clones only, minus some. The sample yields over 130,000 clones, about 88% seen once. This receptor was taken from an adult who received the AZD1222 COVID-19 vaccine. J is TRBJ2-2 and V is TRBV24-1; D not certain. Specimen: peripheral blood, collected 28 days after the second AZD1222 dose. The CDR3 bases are TGTGCCACCAGTGATCTCCCGGATCGGAGCGGGGAGCTGTTTTTT. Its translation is CATSDLPDRSGELFF.